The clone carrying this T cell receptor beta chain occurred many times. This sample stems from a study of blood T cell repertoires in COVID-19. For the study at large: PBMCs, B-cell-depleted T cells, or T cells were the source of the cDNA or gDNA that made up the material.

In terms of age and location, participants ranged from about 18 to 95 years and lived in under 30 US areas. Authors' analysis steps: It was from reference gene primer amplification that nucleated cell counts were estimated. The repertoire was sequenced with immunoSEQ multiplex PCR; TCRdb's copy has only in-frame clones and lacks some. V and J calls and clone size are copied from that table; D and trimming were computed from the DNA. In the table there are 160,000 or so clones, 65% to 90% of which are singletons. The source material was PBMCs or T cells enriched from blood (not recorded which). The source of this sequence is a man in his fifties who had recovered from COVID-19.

The CDR3 sequence: CATSRDGGTGNQPQHF. Here the CDR3 DNA reads TGTGCCACCAGCAGAGACGGGGGAACGGGCAATCAGCCCCAGCATTTT. The gene calls are TRBV15 and TRBJ1-5, with a tentative D call TRBD1 (5 bases). Germline V CDR1 and CDR2: LNHNV, YYDKDF (reference sequence). V was trimmed by 0 bases and J by 2 bases, leaving 11 bases between them. The CDR3 is made up of 16 amino acids.